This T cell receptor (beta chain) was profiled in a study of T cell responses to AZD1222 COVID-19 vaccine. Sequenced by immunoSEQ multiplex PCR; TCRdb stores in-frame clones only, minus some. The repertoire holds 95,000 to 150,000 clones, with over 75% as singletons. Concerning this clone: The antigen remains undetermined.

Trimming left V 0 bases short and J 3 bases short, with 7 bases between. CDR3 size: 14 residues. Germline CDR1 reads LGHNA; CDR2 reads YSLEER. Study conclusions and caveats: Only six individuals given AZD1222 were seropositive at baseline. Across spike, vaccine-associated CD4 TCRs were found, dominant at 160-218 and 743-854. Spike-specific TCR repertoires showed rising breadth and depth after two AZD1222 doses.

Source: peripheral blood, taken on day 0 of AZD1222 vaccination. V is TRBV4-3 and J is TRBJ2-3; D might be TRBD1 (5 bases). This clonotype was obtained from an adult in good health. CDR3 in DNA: TGCGCCAGCAGCCAAGACAGGGCTACAGATACGCAGTATTTT. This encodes CASSQDRATDTQYF.